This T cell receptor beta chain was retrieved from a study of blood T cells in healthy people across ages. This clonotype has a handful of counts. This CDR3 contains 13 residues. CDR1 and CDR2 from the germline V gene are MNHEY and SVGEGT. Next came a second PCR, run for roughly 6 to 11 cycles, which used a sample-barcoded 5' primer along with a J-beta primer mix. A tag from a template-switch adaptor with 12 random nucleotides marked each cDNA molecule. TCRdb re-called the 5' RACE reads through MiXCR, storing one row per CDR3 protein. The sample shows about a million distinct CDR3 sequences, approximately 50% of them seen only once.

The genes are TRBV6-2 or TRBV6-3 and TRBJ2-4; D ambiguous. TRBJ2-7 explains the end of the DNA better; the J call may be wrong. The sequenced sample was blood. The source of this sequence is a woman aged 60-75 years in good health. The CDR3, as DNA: TGTGCCAGCAGTTCCCCCCCCGGCAACGAGCAGTACTTC. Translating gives CASSSPPGNEQYF.